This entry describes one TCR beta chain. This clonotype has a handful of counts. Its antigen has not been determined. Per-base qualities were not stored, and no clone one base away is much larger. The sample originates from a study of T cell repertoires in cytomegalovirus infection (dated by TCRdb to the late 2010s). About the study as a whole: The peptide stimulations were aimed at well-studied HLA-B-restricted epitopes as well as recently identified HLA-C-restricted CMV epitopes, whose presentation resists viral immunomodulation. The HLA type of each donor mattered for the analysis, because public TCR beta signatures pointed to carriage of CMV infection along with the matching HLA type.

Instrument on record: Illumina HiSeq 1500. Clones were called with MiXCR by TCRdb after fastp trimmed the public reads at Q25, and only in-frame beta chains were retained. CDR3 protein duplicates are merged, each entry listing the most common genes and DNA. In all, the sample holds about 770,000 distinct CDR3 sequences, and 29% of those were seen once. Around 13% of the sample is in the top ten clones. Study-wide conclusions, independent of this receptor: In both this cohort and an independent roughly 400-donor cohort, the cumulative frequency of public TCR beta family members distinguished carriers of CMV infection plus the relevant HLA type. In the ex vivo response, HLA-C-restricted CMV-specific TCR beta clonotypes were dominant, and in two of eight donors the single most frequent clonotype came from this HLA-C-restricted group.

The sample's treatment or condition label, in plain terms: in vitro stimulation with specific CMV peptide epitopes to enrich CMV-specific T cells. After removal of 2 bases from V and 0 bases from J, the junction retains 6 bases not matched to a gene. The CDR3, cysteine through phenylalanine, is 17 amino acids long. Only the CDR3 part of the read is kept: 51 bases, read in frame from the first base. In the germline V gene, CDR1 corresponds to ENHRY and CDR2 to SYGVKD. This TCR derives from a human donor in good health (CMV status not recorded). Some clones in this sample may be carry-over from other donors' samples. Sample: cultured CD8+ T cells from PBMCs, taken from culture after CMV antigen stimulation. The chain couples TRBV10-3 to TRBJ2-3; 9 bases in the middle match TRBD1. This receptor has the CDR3 CAISETGTGPSTDTQYF. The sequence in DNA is TGTGCCATCAGTGAGACCGGGACAGGGCCGAGCACAGATACGCAGTATTTT.